This T cell receptor (beta chain) was profiled in a study of blood T cell repertoires in COVID-19. Study as a whole: Spain, Italy and the United States supplied samples that represented acute and convalescent COVID-19. PBMCs, B-cell-depleted T cells, or T cells provided the cDNA or gDNA that made up the material.

Authors' processing steps: Reference gene primers were amplified, and this amplification served to estimate nucleated cell counts. Some clones are missing from TCRdb's copy, which holds only in-frame ones; the method was immunoSEQ multiplex PCR. V and J calls and clone size are given by that table; D and trimming were obtained from the DNA. The sample contains over 200,000 clones, approximately 83% of which appear only once. The source of this sequence is a woman in her thirties or forties with active or convalescent COVID-19. What was sequenced was peripheral blood.

CDR3 in amino acids: CASSLDRGSYSPLHF. The CDR3, as DNA: TGTGCCAGCAGCTTGGACAGGGGAAGTTATTCACCCCTCCACTTT. The J gene is TRBJ1-6, the V gene TRBV5-4; 7 bases map to TRBD1. Germline CDR1 reads SGHNT; CDR2 reads YYREEE (reference sequence). The length of the CDR3 is 15 residues. Trimming took 0 bases from V and 8 from J; bases not matched to a gene: 5.